These T cell receptor beta chains were read from a single sample in a study of blood T cells in healthy people across ages. MiXCR, applied by TCRdb to the 5' RACE reads, yields one record per CDR3 protein. The sample carries hundreds of thousands of distinct CDR3 sequences, roughly 49% recorded once. Input material: blood. These receptors were taken from a woman aged 60-75 years in good health. The CDR3 runs from the conserved cysteine through the conserved F or W. A D gene is named only where the DNA matches it firmly. For some rows the clone size is stated as once, few or many, or as a class when expanded; others skip it.

abundance: NA
v_gene: TRBV18
j_gene: TRBJ1-1
d_gene: TRBD1
CDR3aa: CASSHGQGTHLYTEAFF
CDR3nt: TGTGCCAGCTCACATGGACAGGGTACGCATCTCTACACTGAAGCTTTCTTT

abundance: NA
v_gene: TRBV4-3
j_gene: TRBJ2-3
d_gene: NA
CDR3aa: CASSPGAGGGTSTDTQYF
CDR3nt: TGCGCCAGCAGCCCCGGGGCCGGGGGCGGGACTAGCACAGATACGCAGTATTTT

abundance: NA
v_gene: TRBV3-1
j_gene: TRBJ2-1
d_gene: TRBD2
CDR3aa: CASSHTSGRERIYNEQFF
CDR3nt: TGTGCCAGCAGCCATACTAGCGGGAGAGAGAGAATCTACAATGAGCAGTTCTTC

abundance: NA
v_gene: TRBV7-2
j_gene: TRBJ2-5
d_gene: NA
CDR3aa: CASSLVHLETQYF
CDR3nt: TGTGCCAGCAGCTTAGTCCACTTAGAGACCCAGTACTTC

abundance: NA
v_gene: TRBV12-3/TRBV12-4
j_gene: TRBJ2-5
d_gene: NA
CDR3aa: CASSPPGQGGETQYF
CDR3nt: TGTGCCAGCAGCCCCCCGGGACAAGGGGGAGAGACCCAGTACTTC

abundance: NA
v_gene: TRBV4-2
j_gene: TRBJ2-7
d_gene: TRBD2
CDR3aa: CASSQDVTSGRGGEQYF
CDR3nt: TGTGCCAGCAGCCAAGATGTGACTAGCGGGAGGGGTGGTGAGCAGTACTTC

abundance: NA
v_gene: TRBV11-3
j_gene: TRBJ2-7
d_gene: NA
CDR3aa: CASSLEAGDGDYEQYF
CDR3nt: TGTGCCAGCAGCTTAGAGGCAGGGGACGGAGACTACGAGCAGTACTTC

abundance: once
v_gene: TRBV6-2/TRBV6-3
j_gene: TRBJ2-7
d_gene: NA
CDR3aa: CASSDRPHYEQYF
CDR3nt: TGTGCCAGCAGTGACAGACCCCACTACGAGCAGTACTTC

abundance: NA
v_gene: TRBV12-3/TRBV12-4
j_gene: TRBJ2-1
d_gene: NA
CDR3aa: CASSFRRTPGDEQFF
CDR3nt: TGTGCCAGCAGTTTTCGGCGGACACCTGGGGATGAGCAGTTCTTC

abundance: once
v_gene: TRBV9
j_gene: TRBJ2-3
d_gene: TRBD1
CDR3aa: CASSQTGTGIVNTQYF
CDR3nt: TGTGCCAGCAGCCAGACCGGGACAGGGATCGTAAATACGCAGTATTTT

abundance: NA
v_gene: TRBV3-1
j_gene: TRBJ2-3
d_gene: NA
CDR3aa: CASSQYHAASGTDTQYF
CDR3nt: TGTGCCAGCAGCCAATATCATGCGGCTAGCGGCACAGATACGCAGTATTTT

abundance: NA
v_gene: TRBV6-4
j_gene: TRBJ2-1
d_gene: NA
CDR3aa: CASSGSRGGLDEQFF
CDR3nt: TGTGCCAGCAGTGGTTCCAGAGGGGGATTAGATGAGCAGTTCTTT

abundance: NA
v_gene: TRBV7-9
j_gene: TRBJ1-4
d_gene: NA
CDR3aa: CASSPRQATNEKLFF
CDR3nt: TGTGCCAGCAGCCCACGACAGGCAACTAATGAAAAACTGTTTTTT

abundance: few
v_gene: TRBV20-1
j_gene: TRBJ2-7
d_gene: NA
CDR3aa: CSARVGVNEQYF
CDR3nt: TGCAGTGCTAGGGTAGGGGTTAACGAGCAGTACTTC

abundance: NA
v_gene: TRBV20-1
j_gene: TRBJ1-4
d_gene: NA
CDR3aa: CSARDSETGSRFF
CDR3nt: TGCAGTGCTAGAGATTCAGAGACAGGATCAAGGTTTTTT

abundance: once
v_gene: TRBV7-8
j_gene: TRBJ2-1
d_gene: NA
CDR3aa: CASSLRSETGNEQFF
CDR3nt: TGTGCCAGCAGCTTAAGGAGCGAGACGGGCAATGAGCAGTTCTTC

abundance: NA
v_gene: TRBV3-1
j_gene: TRBJ1-6
d_gene: NA
CDR3aa: CASSQDRDSYNSPLHF
CDR3nt: TGTGCCAGCAGCCAAGATCGGGACTCCTATAATTCACCCCTCCACTTT

abundance: few
v_gene: TRBV6-6
j_gene: TRBJ2-5
d_gene: NA
CDR3aa: CASSSRPPQETQYF
CDR3nt: TGTGCCAGCAGTTCACGACCGCCCCAAGAGACCCAGTACTTC

abundance: many
v_gene: TRBV7-2
j_gene: TRBJ2-7
d_gene: NA
CDR3aa: CASSFGAGEQYF
CDR3nt: TGTGCCAGCAGCTTTGGTGCTGGCGAGCAGTACTTC

abundance: once
v_gene: TRBV7-2
j_gene: TRBJ2-1
d_gene: NA
CDR3aa: CASSPATSNYNEQFF
CDR3nt: TGTGCCAGTAGTCCGGCGACCTCAAACTACAATGAGCAGTTCTTC

abundance: NA
v_gene: TRBV5-1
j_gene: TRBJ2-7
d_gene: TRBD1
CDR3aa: CASSVRTGGHEQYF
CDR3nt: TGCGCCAGCAGCGTGCGGACAGGGGGCCACGAGCAGTACTTC

abundance: NA
v_gene: TRBV7-2
j_gene: TRBJ2-1
d_gene: NA
CDR3aa: CASSTGLNEQFF
CDR3nt: TGTGCCAGCAGCACCGGACTAAATGAGCAGTTCTTC

abundance: NA
v_gene: TRBV4-3
j_gene: TRBJ2-1
d_gene: NA
CDR3aa: CASSLGYGRSGNEQFF
CDR3nt: TGCGCCAGCAGCTTGGGATACGGACGCTCCGGCAATGAGCAGTTCTTC

abundance: NA
v_gene: TRBV12-3/TRBV12-4
j_gene: TRBJ1-6
d_gene: NA
CDR3aa: CASSLVNSPLHF
CDR3nt: TGTGCCAGCAGTTTAGTGAATTCACCCCTCCACTTT

abundance: few
v_gene: TRBV10-3
j_gene: TRBJ2-2
d_gene: NA
CDR3aa: CAISELFPANTGELFF
CDR3nt: TGTGCCATCAGTGAGTTATTCCCCGCGAACACCGGGGAGCTGTTTTTT

abundance: NA
v_gene: TRBV5-1
j_gene: TRBJ2-2
d_gene: NA
CDR3aa: CASSFPGPTRLSGELFF
CDR3nt: TGCGCCAGCAGCTTCCCGGGGCCTACACGATTGTCAGGGGAGCTGTTTTTT

abundance: few
v_gene: TRBV7-2
j_gene: TRBJ1-2
d_gene: NA
CDR3aa: CASSSGGGARYGYTF
CDR3nt: TGTGCCAGCAGCTCCGGGGGGGGCGCACGGTATGGCTACACCTTC

abundance: few
v_gene: TRBV7-9
j_gene: TRBJ2-5
d_gene: TRBD1
CDR3aa: CASSSIWQGAQQVRTQYF
CDR3nt: TGTGCCAGCAGCTCAATCTGGCAGGGGGCCCAACAAGTCCGGACCCAGTACTTC

abundance: NA
v_gene: TRBV25-1
j_gene: TRBJ2-5
d_gene: NA
CDR3aa: CASSDPRGGETQYF
CDR3nt: TGTGCCAGCAGTGATCCAAGGGGGGGGGAGACCCAGTACTTC

abundance: NA
v_gene: TRBV29-1
j_gene: TRBJ1-1
d_gene: NA
CDR3aa: CSVDDAMGTEAFF
CDR3nt: TGCAGCGTTGATGATGCGATGGGCACTGAAGCTTTCTTT

abundance: NA
v_gene: TRBV20-1
j_gene: TRBJ2-1
d_gene: NA
CDR3aa: CSANGREFSYNEQFF
CDR3nt: TGCAGTGCAAATGGACGGGAGTTTTCCTACAATGAGCAGTTCTTC

abundance: few
v_gene: TRBV4-3
j_gene: TRBJ1-2
d_gene: NA
CDR3aa: CASSQGRGGAYGYTF
CDR3nt: TGCGCCAGCAGCCAGGGACGGGGGGGGGCCTATGGCTACACCTTC

abundance: NA
v_gene: TRBV7-2
j_gene: TRBJ2-3
d_gene: TRBD2
CDR3aa: CASSLEFGGRGSTDTQYF
CDR3nt: TGTGCCAGCAGCTTAGAATTCGGCGGGAGGGGAAGTACAGATACGCAGTATTTT

abundance: NA
v_gene: TRBV4-3
j_gene: TRBJ2-1
d_gene: TRBD1
CDR3aa: CASSQERGQGREQFF
CDR3nt: TGCGCCAGCAGCCAAGAAAGGGGACAGGGCCGTGAGCAGTTCTTC

abundance: few
v_gene: TRBV5-1
j_gene: TRBJ2-1
d_gene: NA
CDR3aa: CASSFQGLSYNEQFF
CDR3nt: TGCGCCAGCAGCTTTCAGGGGTTATCCTACAATGAGCAGTTCTTC

abundance: NA
v_gene: TRBV29-1
j_gene: TRBJ1-2
d_gene: NA
CDR3aa: CSVGSASARYYTF
CDR3nt: TGCAGCGTTGGGTCAGCGTCTGCTCGGTACTACACCTTC

abundance: NA
v_gene: TRBV9
j_gene: TRBJ2-5
d_gene: TRBD1
CDR3aa: CASSANFGQGETQYF
CDR3nt: TGTGCCAGCAGCGCAAACTTCGGACAGGGAGAGACCCAGTACTTC